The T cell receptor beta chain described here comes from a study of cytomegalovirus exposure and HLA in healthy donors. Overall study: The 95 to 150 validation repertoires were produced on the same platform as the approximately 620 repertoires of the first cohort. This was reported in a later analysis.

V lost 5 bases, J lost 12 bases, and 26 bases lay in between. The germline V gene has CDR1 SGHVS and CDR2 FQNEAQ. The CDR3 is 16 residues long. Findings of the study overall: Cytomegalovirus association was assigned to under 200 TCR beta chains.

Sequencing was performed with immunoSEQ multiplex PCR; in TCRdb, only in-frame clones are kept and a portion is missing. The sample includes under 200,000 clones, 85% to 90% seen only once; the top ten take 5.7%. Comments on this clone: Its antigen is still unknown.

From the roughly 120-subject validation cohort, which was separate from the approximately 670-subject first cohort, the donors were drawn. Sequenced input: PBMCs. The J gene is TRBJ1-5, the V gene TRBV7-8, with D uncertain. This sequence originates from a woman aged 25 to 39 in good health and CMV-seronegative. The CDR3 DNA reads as TGTGCCAGCAGCGAAGTAGGGCAGACGAGCGTTCGCGACCAGCATTTT. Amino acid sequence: CASSEVGQTSVRDQHF.